The TCR beta chain described here comes from a study of blood T cells in healthy people across ages. In its sample, this clonotype was seen a few times. Its target is unknown. Overall study findings and caveats: The fall in TCR beta diversity per million T cells was roughly linear with age.

The authors ran a second PCR of 7 to 11 cycles using a sample-barcoded 5' primer and a J-beta primer mix. TCRdb re-derived calls from the 5' RACE reads in MiXCR, one entry per CDR3 protein. The table lists about 800,000 distinct CDR3 sequences, roughly 64% of them singletons, with around 22% in the top ten. V lost 0 bases and J 2 bases, leaving 8 bases between the germline ends. This CDR3 contains 14 residues. CDR1 is LGHNA, CDR2 YSLEER, per germline. The source is a man younger than 45 in good health. Sequencing input: blood. The chain recombines TRBV4-3 with TRBJ2-7; D remains unclear. CDR3 in DNA: TGCGCCAGCAGCCAAGATTCCTTCGCCTACGAGCAGTACTTC. This codes for CASSQDSFAYEQYF.